Following are 9 T cell receptor beta chains from one sample sequenced in a study of T-cell memory formation after mild COVID-19. TCRdb analysed the 5' RACE reads with MiXCR anew, one entry per CDR3 protein. The sample carries approximately 450,000 distinct CDR3 sequences, roughly 18% recorded once. The sample comprised PBMCs or a T cell subset sorted from them (not recorded which). All receptors derive from an adult woman who had mild COVID-19 (a few samples of this study predate the infection). Cell type and time point are not known.

At least ten counts were recorded for this clonotype. This chain joins TRBV3-1 and TRBJ2-1, with 15 nucleotides matching TRBD2. V shed 1 base, J shed 8 bases, and the junction held 3 bases outside the gene matches. CDR1 is LGHDT and CDR2 is YNNKEL in the germline V gene (reference sequence). The CDR3 runs 16 residues. In DNA, the CDR3 is TGTGCCAGCAGCCAAGCCGGGACTAGCGGGAGGTATGAGCAGTTCTTC. As protein: CASSQAGTSGRYEQFF.

V is TRBV18 and J is TRBJ2-1; 8 bases match TRBD2. There are 13 residues in the CDR3. V lost 3 bases to trimming and J lost 6 bases; unmatched junction nucleotides: 1. Germline-derived CDR1 and CDR2 are KGHSH and LQKENI. The CDR3 bases are TGTGCCAGCTCACCCGGGAGGGCCAATGAGCAGTTCTTC. Protein: CASSPGRANEQFF.

CDR3 coding DNA: TGTGCCAGCAGCGCGGGACTAATGGGGGAGCAGTACTTC. Its translation: CASSAGLMGEQYF. The chain links TRBV9 to TRBJ2-7; 7 nucleotides match TRBD2. With V trimmed by 3 bases and J by 7 bases, 7 bases remained unmatched. Germline V gives CDR1 SGDLS, CDR2 YYNGEE. The CDR3 has 13 residues.

This clonotype was detected a few times. The chain carries TRBV20-1 and TRBJ2-3; no definite D call. CDR1 and CDR2 (germline): DFQATT, SNEGSKA (reference sequence). Trimming cost V 3 bases and J 2 bases, with 15 bases left between them. The CDR3 loop spans 15 amino acids. The CDR3 spells CSASAYSSPTDTQYF. DNA for the CDR3: TGCAGTGCTAGCGCATACAGCTCCCCCACAGATACGCAGTATTTT.

In this sample, this clonotype turned up a few times. The chain couples TRBV5-1 to TRBJ2-1; 12 bases map to TRBD2. This CDR3 comprises 15 residues. The junction had 7 bases not matched to a gene; V was cut back by 4 bases and J by 8 bases. Germline lookup yields CDR1 SGHRS and CDR2 YFSETQ. The chain's CDR3 is CASSRALAGGDEQFF. The CDR3 bases are TGCGCCAGCAGCCGGGCACTAGCGGGAGGAGATGAGCAGTTCTTC.

This clonotype was seen only a few times. The chain employs TRBV4-2 and TRBJ2-7; D possibly corresponds to TRBD2 (6 bases). Trimming stripped 0 bases from V and 6 bases from J, with 12 bases between. This CDR3 contains 14 residues. CDR1 and CDR2 (germline): LGHNA, YNFKEQ. As DNA, the CDR3 is TGTGCCAGCAGCCAAGATTTGGAGGGAGCCGAGCAGTACTTC. This sequence encodes CASSQDLEGAEQYF.

V gene TRBV27 combines with J gene TRBJ1-5, with D maybe TRBD1 (5 bases). V lost 2 bases and J 3 bases, leaving 17 bases between the germline ends. The germline V gene has CDR1 MNHEY and CDR2 SMNVEV (reference sequence). This CDR3 has 17 amino acids. CDR3 in DNA: TGTGCCAGCAGTTTAAGGAGGGGAGCGATTGACAATCAGCCCCAGCATTTT. Translation: CASSLRRGAIDNQPQHF.

The chain recombines TRBV6-5 with TRBJ1-5, with D maybe TRBD1 (5 bases). The CDR3 length is 16 residues. The germline V gene has CDR1 MNHEY and CDR2 SVGAGI. Trimming left V 6 bases short and J 2 bases short, with 17 bases between. CDR3 sequence (DNA): TGTGCCAGCAGCCCCCGGACACAGTGGCGCAATCAGCCCCAGCATTTT. Translating it yields CASSPRTQWRNQPQHF.

This clonotype was counted between two and nine times. DNA of the CDR3: TGTGCCAGCTCACCACTCTCCGTTAGGGGGTACAATGAGCAGTTCTTC. Translated: CASSPLSVRGYNEQFF. The chain links TRBV18 to TRBJ2-1; TRBD1 might be the D (6 bases). The germline gives CDR1 KGHSH, CDR2 LQKENI. The length of the CDR3 is 16 residues. V was shortened by 1 base and J by 4 bases, with 14 bases between the two germline ends.